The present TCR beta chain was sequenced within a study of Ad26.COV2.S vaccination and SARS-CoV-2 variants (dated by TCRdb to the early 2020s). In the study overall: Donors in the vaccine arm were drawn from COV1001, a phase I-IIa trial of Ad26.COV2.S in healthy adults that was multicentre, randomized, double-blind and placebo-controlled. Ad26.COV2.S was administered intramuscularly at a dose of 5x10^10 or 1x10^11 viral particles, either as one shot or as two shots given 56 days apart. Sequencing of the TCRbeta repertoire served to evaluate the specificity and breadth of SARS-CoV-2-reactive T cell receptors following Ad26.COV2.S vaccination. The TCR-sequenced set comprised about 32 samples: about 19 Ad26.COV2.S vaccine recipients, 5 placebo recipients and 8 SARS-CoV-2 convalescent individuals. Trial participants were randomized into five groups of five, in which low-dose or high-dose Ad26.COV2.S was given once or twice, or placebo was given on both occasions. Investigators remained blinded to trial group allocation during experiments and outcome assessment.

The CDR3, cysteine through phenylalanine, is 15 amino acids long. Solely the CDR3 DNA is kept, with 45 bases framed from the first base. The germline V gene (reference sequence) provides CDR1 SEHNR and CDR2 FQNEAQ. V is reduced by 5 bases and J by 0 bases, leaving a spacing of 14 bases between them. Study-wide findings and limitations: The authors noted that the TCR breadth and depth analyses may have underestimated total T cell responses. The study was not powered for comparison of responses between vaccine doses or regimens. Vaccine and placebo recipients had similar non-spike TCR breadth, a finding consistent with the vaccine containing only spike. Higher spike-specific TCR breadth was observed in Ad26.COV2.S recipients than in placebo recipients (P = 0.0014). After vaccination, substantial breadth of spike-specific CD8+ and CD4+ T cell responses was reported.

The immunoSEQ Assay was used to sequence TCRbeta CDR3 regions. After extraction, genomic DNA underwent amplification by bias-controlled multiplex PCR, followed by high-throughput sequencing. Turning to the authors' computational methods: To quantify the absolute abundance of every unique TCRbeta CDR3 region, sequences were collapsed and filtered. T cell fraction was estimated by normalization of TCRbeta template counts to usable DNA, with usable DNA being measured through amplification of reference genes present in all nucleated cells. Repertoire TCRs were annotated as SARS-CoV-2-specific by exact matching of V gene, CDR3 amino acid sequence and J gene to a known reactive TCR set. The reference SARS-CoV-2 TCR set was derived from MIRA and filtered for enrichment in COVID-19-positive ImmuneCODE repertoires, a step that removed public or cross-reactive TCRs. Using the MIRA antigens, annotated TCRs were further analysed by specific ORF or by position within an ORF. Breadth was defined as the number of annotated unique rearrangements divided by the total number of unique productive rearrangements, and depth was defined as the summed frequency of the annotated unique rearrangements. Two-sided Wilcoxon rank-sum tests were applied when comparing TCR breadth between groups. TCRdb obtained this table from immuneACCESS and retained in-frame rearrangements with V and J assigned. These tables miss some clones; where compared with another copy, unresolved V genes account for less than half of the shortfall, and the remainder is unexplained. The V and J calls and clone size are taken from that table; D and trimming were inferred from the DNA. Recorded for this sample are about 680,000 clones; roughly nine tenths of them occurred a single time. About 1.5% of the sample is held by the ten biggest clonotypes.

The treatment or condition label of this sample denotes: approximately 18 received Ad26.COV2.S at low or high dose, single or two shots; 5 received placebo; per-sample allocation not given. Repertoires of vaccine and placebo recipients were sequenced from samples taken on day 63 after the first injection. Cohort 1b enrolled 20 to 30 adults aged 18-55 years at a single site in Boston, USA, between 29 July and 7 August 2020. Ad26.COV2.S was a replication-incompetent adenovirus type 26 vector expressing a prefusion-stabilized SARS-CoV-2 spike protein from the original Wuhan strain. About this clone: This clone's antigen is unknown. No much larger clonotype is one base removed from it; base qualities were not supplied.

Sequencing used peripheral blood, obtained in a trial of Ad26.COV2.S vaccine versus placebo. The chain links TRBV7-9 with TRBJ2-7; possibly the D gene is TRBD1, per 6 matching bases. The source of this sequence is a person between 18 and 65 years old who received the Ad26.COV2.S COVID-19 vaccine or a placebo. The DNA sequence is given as TGTGCCAGCAGCCTAGGGACAAGCCCCTCCTACGAGCAGTACTTC. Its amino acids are CASSLGTSPSYEQYF. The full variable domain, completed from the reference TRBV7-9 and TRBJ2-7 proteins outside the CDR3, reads DTGVSQNPRHKITKRGQNVTFRCDPISEHNRLYWYRQTLGQGPEFLTYFQNEAQLEKSRLLSDRFSAERPKGSFSTLEIQRTEQGDSAMYLCASSLGTSPSYEQYFGPGTRLTVT.